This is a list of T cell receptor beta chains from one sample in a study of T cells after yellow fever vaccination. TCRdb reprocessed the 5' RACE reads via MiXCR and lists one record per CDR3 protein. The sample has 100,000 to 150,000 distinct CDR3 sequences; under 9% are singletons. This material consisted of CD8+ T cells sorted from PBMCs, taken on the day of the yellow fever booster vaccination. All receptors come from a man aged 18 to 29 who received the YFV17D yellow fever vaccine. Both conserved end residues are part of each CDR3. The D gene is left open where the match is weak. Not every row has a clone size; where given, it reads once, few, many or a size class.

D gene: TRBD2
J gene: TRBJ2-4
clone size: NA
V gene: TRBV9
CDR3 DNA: TGTGCCAGCAGCGTAGAACAGGGTCCTAGCGGGGTACTAGCCAAAAACATTCAGTACTTC
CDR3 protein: CASSVEQGPSGVLAKNIQYF

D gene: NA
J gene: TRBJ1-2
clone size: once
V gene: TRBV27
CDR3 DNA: TGTGCCAGCGGACTGGCTGATGGCTACACCTTC
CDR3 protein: CASGLADGYTF

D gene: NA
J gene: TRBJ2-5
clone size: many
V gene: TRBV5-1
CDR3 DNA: TGCGCCAGCAGCTTGGGCCAACGGCAAGAGACCCAGTACTTC
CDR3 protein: CASSLGQRQETQYF

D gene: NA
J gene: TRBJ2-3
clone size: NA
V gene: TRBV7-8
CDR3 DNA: TGTGCCAGCAGCTTATCAGTTGCGCAGTATTTT
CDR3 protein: CASSLSVAQYF

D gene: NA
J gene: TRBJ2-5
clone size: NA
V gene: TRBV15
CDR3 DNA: TGTGCCACCAGCGGATTTGGAGGGAGAGAGACCCAGTACTTC
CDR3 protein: CATSGFGGRETQYF

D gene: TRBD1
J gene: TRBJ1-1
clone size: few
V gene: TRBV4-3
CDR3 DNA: TGCGCCAGCAGCCAAGTGGGGGACAGGACGAACACTGAAGCTTTCTTT
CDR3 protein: CASSQVGDRTNTEAFF

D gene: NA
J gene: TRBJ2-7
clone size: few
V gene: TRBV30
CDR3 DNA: TGTGCCTGGAGTGAAAGTAGGGGATTCAACTACGAGCAGTACTTC
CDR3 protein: CAWSESRGFNYEQYF

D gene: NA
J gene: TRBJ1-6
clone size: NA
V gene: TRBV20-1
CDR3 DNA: TGCAGCAACATAACACTACCCCTCCACTTT
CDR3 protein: CSNITLPLHF

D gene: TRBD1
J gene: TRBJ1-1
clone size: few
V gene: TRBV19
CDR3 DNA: TGTGCCAGTAATACAGGGGTCTTGGCTTTCTTT
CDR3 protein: CASNTGVLAFF

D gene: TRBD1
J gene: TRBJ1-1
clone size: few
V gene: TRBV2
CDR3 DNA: TGTGCCAGCAGAGGATACAGGGGGCGAGTTGATGGCACTGAAGCTTTCTTT
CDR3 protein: CASRGYRGRVDGTEAFF

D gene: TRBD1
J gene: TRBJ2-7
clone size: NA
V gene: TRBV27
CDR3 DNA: TGTGCCAGCAGTACAGCCGGGACAGGGAGCGAGCAGTACTTC
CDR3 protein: CASSTAGTGSEQYF

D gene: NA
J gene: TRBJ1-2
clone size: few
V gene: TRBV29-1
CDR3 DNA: TGCAGCGCCACGGAACCTAACTATGGCTACACCTTC
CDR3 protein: CSATEPNYGYTF

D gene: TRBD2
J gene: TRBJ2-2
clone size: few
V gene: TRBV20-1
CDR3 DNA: TGCAGTGCAAGGGGTCTAGCGGGTATTCCCGGGGAGCTGTTTTTT
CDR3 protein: CSARGLAGIPGELFF

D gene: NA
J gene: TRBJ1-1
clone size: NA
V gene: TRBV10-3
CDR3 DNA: TGTGCCACTCGTGAGGGGGGGGGCACTGAAGCTTTCTTT
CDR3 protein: CATREGGGTEAFF

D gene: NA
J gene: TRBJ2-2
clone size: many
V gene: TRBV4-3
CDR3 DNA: TGCGCCAGCAGCCAGATCGACACCGGGGAGCTGTTTTTT
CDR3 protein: CASSQIDTGELFF

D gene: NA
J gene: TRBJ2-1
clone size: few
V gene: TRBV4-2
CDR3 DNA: TGTGCCAGCAGCCAAGATCGTTGGGGTAATGAGCAGTTCTTC
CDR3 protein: CASSQDRWGNEQFF

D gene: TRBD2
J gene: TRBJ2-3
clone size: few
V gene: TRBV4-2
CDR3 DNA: TGTGCCAGCAGCCAAGGTTGGACTAGCGGGGACACAGATACGCAGTATTTT
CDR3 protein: CASSQGWTSGDTDTQYF

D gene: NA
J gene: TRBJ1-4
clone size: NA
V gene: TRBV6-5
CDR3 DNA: TGTGCCAGCAGTTACTCTTCCAGGTCAAAAGAAAAACTGTTTTTT
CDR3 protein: CASSYSSRSKEKLFF

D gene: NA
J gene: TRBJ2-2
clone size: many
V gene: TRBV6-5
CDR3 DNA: TGTGCCAGCAGTTACAGGAGATCGAACACCGGGGAGCTGTTTTTT
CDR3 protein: CASSYRRSNTGELFF

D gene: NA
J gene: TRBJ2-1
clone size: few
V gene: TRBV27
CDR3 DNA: TGTGCCAGCAGTTTAGTGGGTTCCTACAATGAGCAGTTCTTC
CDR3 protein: CASSLVGSYNEQFF

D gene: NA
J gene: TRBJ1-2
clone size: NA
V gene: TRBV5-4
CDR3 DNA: TGTGCCAGCAGCCCCCTAGCCACAGCGGCCCCAGACTCCACCTTC
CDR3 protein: CASSPLATAAPDSTF

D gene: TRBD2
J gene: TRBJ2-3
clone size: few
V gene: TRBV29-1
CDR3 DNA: TGCAGCGTTTACAGCGGGGGGGCAGGCGATACGCAGTATTTT
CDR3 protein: CSVYSGGAGDTQYF

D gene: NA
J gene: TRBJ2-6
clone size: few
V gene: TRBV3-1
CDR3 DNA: TGTGCCAGCAGCATCAGTCGCTATGGGGCCAACGTCCTGACTTTC
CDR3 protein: CASSISRYGANVLTF

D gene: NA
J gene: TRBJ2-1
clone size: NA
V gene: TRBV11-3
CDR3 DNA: TGTGCCAGCAGCCCCTCAGGGGGGAATGAGCAGTTCTTC
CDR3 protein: CASSPSGGNEQFF

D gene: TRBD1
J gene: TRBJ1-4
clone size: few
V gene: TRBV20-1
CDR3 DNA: TGCAGTGCCATCGGGGCAGGGGGTAGGACAACTTTGGCATCTAATGAAAAACTGTTTTTT
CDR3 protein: CSAIGAGGRTTLASNEKLFF